The 20 T cell receptor beta chains below all came from one sample that was sequenced in a study of blood T cell repertoires in COVID-19. Sequencing was performed with immunoSEQ multiplex PCR; in TCRdb, only in-frame clones are kept and a portion is missing. This table has around 92,000 clones, around 72% appearing once. The specimen sequenced was peripheral blood. The receptors derive from a man in his 70s with COVID-19, enrolled during active disease.

This chain uses TRBV10-3 with TRBJ1-1; TRBD1 agrees at 7 bases. Germline loops: CDR1 ENHRY, CDR2 SYGVKD. CDR3 length equals 13 residues. With V trimmed by 5 bases and J by 6 bases, 6 bases remained unmatched. The CDR3 spells CAISSTGIAEAFF. Written as DNA, the CDR3 is TGTGCCATCAGTTCGACAGGGATCGCTGAAGCTTTCTTT.

The rearrangement joins TRBV29-1 to TRBJ2-5, with 8 positions matching TRBD2. CDR1 and CDR2 from the germline V gene are SQVTM and ANQGSEA. V shed 6 bases, J shed 5 bases, and the junction held 8 bases outside the gene matches. This CDR3 comprises 13 residues. The CDR3 reads CSVGLVYQETQYF. The DNA for the CDR3 is TGCAGCGTGGGACTAGTTTATCAGGAGACCCAGTACTTC.

The CDR3 region has the DNA TGTGCCAGCAGTCCAACTAGCGGGAGCACAGATACGCAGTATTTT. As protein: CASSPTSGSTDTQYF. The chain joins TRBV6-5 to TRBJ2-3; 9 bases agree with TRBD2. The CDR3 length is 15 residues. J gave up 0 bases and V 5 bases, and 3 bases lay outside the gene matches. Germline CDR1 and CDR2: MNHEY and SVGAGI.

The V and J genes are TRBV4-3 and TRBJ2-7; 9 bases are shared with TRBD2. After removal of 1 base from V and 4 bases from J, the junction contained 5 bases not matched to a gene. Germline V lookup: CDR1 LGHNA, CDR2 YSLEER. This CDR3 has 15 amino acids. In DNA form, the CDR3 reads TGCGCCAGCAGCCAAGGTCTCAGCGGGAGGTACGAGCAGTACTTC. Translation: CASSQGLSGRYEQYF.

The chain carries TRBV15 and TRBJ2-7; TRBD1 matches 8 bases. The CDR3 extends over 15 amino acids. V shed 1 base, J shed 5 bases, and the junction held 7 bases outside the gene matches. The germline CDR1 and CDR2 sequences are LNHNV and YYDKDF (reference sequence). The CDR3 region is CATSRAHNRGDEQYF. The CDR3, as DNA: TGTGCCACCAGCAGAGCACACAACAGGGGGGACGAGCAGTACTTC.

CDR3 DNA sequence: TGTGCCAGCAGCACCGGACTAGAGGTCCAGTTCTTC. Protein sequence: CASSTGLEVQFF. This chain joins TRBV7-2 and TRBJ2-1; TRBD2 aligns across 7 bases. The J segment lost 13 bases and the V segment lost 5 bases, leaving 8 bases of the junction unmatched. This CDR3 comprises 12 residues. CDR1 and CDR2 (germline): SGHTA, FQGNSA.

The sample holds a few counts of this clone. The chain is built from TRBV2 and TRBJ1-5; weak D call: TRBD1 (6 bases). The germline V gene has CDR1 SNHLY and CDR2 FYNNEI. V was trimmed by 8 bases and J by 9 bases, leaving 14 bases between them. CDR3 length: 12 amino acids. The CDR3 DNA is TGTGCCAGCGGGGTGGGGGACACGCCCCAGCATTTT. This codes for CASGVGDTPQHF.

The chain couples TRBV28 to TRBJ1-2; 8 nucleotides agree with TRBD1. CDR3 length: 15 amino acids. Losses at the gene ends were 5 bases for V and 2 bases for J; bases not matched to a gene: 7. Germline CDR1 and CDR2: MDHEN and SYDVKM. CDR3 DNA: TGTGCCAGCAGTCCAATAGGACAGGGCAACTATGGCTACACCTTC. This encodes CASSPIGQGNYGYTF.

This clone was recorded a few times. The genes are TRBV27 and TRBJ1-3, with TRBD1 matching over 8 bases. Losses at the gene ends were 6 bases for V and 0 bases for J; bases not matched to a gene: 4. The V gene's germline CDR1 is MNHEY and CDR2 SMNVEV (reference sequence). The CDR3 contains 15 residues. The CDR3 sequence: CASRDRASSGNTIYF. The CDR3 nucleotides read TGTGCCAGCAGGGACAGGGCAAGCTCTGGAAACACCATATATTTT.

The CDR3 is CASTRAAGELFF. The CDR3 DNA is TGTGCCAGCACCAGGGCCGCCGGGGAGCTGTTTTTT. The V gene is TRBV2, the J gene TRBJ2-2; weak D call: TRBD1 (5 bases). The germline V gene encodes CDR1 SNHLY and CDR2 FYNNEI. Trimming took off 7 bases at V and 6 bases at J, with 9 bases between the two ends. This CDR3 has 12 residues.

Within the sample, this clone is medium-sized. This chain joins TRBV28 and TRBJ2-2, with TRBD2 matching 11 bases. Unmatched junction bases numbered 3, after V lost 4 bases and J lost 5 bases. Germline V gene lookup returns CDR1 MDHEN and CDR2 SYDVKM. The CDR3 totals 15 residues. The CDR3 nucleotides are TGTGCCAGCAGTTGGTTAGCGGGAGGGACCGGGGAGCTGTTTTTT. Its translation: CASSWLAGGTGELFF.

The chain combines TRBV9 with TRBJ2-1, with 14 bases that match TRBD2. Germline lookup yields CDR1 SGDLS and CDR2 YYNGEE. V shed 4 bases and J 0 bases; nucleotides not matched to a gene: 6. CDR3 size: 18 residues. The CDR3 protein is CASSSRGTSGSSYNEQFF. For the CDR3, the DNA is TGTGCCAGCAGCTCTCGAGGGACTAGCGGGAGCTCCTACAATGAGCAGTTCTTC.

The chain employs TRBV30 and TRBJ1-4; D not resolved. There are 14 residues in the CDR3. The germline V gene encodes CDR1 GTSNPN and CDR2 SVGIG (reference sequence). V lost 4 bases to trimming and J lost 2 bases, with 11 bases between them. This CDR3 reads CAWTATVTNEKLFF. CDR3 nucleotide sequence: TGTGCCTGGACTGCTACAGTTACTAATGAAAAACTGTTTTTT.

The CDR3 DNA follows: TGTGCCAGCTCACCACCACAGGGCCGTTCTGGAAACACCATATATTTT. Translation gives CASSPPQGRSGNTIYF. The V call is TRBV18, the J call TRBJ1-3; D perhaps matches TRBD1 (6 bases). Per germline, CDR1 KGHSH and CDR2 LQKENI. Between the trimmed V and J ends, which lost 0 bases and 1 base, there was a span of 10 bases. The CDR3 sequence is 16 residues long.

V gene TRBV18 combines with J gene TRBJ2-2, with TRBD2 matching over 15 bases. This CDR3 contains 21 residues. CDR1 KGHSH and CDR2 LQKENI come from the germline V gene. Germline trimming cut 3 bases from V and 3 bases from J; bases unmatched to any gene: 14. The CDR3 coding sequence is TGTGCCAGCTCACCCTACCGTCCCGGGACTAGCGGGAGGAAGGACACCGGGGAGCTGTTTTTT. Translation: CASSPYRPGTSGRKDTGELFF.

In this sample, this clone turned up once. The chain is built from TRBV4-3 and TRBJ2-7; D may be TRBD1 (6 bases). Per the germline V gene, CDR1 is LGHNA and CDR2 is YSLEER. The ends were cut back, 0 bases at V and 3 bases at J, with 12 bases in the middle. The CDR3 is 15 residues long. CDR3 bases: TGCGCCAGCAGCCAAGAATTCCAGGGGAACTACGAGCAGTACTTC. Its protein product is CASSQEFQGNYEQYF.

The gene calls are TRBV11-2 and TRBJ2-4, with D possibly TRBD2 on 6 matching bases. Per the germline V gene, CDR1 is SGHAT and CDR2 is FQNNGV. The CDR3 has 17 residues. Trimming shortened V by 5 bases and J by 3 bases, and 20 bases separated the two germline ends. The DNA of the CDR3 is TGTGCCAGCAGCCGCCGGGAGAGGGGTTCGTTCAAAAACATTCAGTACTTC. As protein: CASSRRERGSFKNIQYF.

This chain uses TRBV24-1 with TRBJ2-1; TRBD2 matches 16 bases. The V gene's germline CDR1 is KGHDR and CDR2 SFDVKD. The CDR3 extends over 18 amino acids. Losses at the gene ends were 4 bases for V and 5 bases for J; bases not matched to a gene: 7. This chain's CDR3 is CATSDRGLAGGPNNEQFF. The CDR3 DNA sequence: TGTGCCACCAGTGACCGGGGACTAGCGGGAGGGCCCAACAATGAGCAGTTCTTC.

The rearrangement links TRBV2 to TRBJ1-1, with D hard to call. V was cut by 11 bases and J by 0 bases, with 13 bases left in between. The germline V gene encodes CDR1 SNHLY and CDR2 FYNNEI. This CDR3 has 13 amino acids. The CDR3 nucleotides read TGTGCCGAAATGAAGGAGATGAACACTGAAGCTTTCTTT. Translating gives CAEMKEMNTEAFF.

The V and J genes are TRBV11-2 and TRBJ2-7, with a weak D call TRBD1 (6 bases). The germline CDR1 and CDR2 sequences are SGHAT and FQNNGV. CDR3 length: 16 residues. Trimming took off 1 base at V and 4 bases at J, with 17 bases between the two ends. CDR3 nucleotide sequence: TGTGCCAGCAGCTTAGGATGGACAGTTGGCGGTTACGAGCAGTACTTC. Its translation: CASSLGWTVGGYEQYF. Combining the CDR3 with reference TRBV11-2 and TRBJ2-7 gives the whole variable domain EAGVAQSPRYKIIEKRQSVAFWCNPISGHATLYWYQQILGQGPKLLIQFQNNGVVDDSQLPKDRFSAERLKGVDSTLKIQPAKLEDSAVYLCASSLGWTVGGYEQYFGPGTRLTVT.